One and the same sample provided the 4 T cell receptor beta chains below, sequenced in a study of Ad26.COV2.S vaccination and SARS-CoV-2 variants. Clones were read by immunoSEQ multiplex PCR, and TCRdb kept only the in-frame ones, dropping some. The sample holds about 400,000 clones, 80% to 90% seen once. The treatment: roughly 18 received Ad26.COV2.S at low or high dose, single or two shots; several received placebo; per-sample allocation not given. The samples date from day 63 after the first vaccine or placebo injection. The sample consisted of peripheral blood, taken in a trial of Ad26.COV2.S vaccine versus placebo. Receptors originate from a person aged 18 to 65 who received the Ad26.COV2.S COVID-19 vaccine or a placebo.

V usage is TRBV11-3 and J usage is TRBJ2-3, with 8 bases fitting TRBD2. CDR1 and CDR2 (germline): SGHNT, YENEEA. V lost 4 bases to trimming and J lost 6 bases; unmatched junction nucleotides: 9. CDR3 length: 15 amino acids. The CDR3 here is CASSSYREGSDTQYF. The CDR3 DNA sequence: TGTGCCAGCAGCTCCTACCGGGAGGGCAGTGATACGCAGTATTTT.

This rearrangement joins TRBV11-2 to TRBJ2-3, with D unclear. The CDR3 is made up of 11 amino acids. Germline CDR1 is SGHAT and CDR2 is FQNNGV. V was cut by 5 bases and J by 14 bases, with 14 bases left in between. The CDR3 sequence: CASSPEAHPYF. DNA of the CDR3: TGTGCCAGCAGCCCCGAGGCTCACCCGTATTTT.

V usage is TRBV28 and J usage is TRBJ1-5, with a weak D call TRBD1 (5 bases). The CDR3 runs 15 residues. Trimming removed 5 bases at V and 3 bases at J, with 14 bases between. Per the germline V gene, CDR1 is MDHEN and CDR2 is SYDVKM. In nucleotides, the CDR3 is TGTGCCAGCAGTAACAGGTTCCAACCCAATCAGCCCCAGCATTTT. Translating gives CASSNRFQPNQPQHF.

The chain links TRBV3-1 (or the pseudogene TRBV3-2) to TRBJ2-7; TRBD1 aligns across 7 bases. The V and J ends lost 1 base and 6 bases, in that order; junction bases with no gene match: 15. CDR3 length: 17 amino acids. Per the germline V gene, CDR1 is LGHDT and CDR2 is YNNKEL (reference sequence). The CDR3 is CASSQGGRTGPLSEQYF. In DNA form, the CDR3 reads TGTGCCAGCAGCCAAGGAGGCAGGACAGGTCCTCTAAGCGAGCAGTACTTC.